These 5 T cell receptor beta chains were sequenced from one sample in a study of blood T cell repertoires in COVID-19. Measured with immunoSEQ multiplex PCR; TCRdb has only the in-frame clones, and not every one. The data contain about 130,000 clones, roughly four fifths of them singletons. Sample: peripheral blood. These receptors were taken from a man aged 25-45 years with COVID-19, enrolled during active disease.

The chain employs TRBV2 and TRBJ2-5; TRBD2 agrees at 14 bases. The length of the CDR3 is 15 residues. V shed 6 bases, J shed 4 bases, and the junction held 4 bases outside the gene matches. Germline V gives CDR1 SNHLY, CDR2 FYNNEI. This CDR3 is CASSGLAGGGETQYF. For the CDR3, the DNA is TGTGCCAGCAGCGGACTAGCGGGAGGTGGAGAGACCCAGTACTTC.

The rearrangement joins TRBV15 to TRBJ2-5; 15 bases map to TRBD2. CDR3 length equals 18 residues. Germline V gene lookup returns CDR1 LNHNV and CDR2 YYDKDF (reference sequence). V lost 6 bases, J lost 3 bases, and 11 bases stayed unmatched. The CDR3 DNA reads TGTGCCACCAGAGGACTAGCGGGAGGGGTTCCAAGGAAAGAGACCCAGTACTTC. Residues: CATRGLAGGVPRKETQYF.

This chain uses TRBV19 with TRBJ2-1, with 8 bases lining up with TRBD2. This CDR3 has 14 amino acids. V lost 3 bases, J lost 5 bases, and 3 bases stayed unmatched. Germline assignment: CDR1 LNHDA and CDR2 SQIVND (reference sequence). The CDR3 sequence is CASSMGLDHNEQFF. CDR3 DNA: TGTGCCAGTAGTATGGGACTAGACCACAATGAGCAGTTCTTC.

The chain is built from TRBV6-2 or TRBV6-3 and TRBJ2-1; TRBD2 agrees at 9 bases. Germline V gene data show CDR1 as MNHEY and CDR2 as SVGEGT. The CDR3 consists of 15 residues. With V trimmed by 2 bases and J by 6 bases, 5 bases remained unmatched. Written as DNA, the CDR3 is TGTGCCAGCAGTTACACGCGGCGGGAGGGCAATGAGCAGTTCTTC. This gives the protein CASSYTRREGNEQFF.

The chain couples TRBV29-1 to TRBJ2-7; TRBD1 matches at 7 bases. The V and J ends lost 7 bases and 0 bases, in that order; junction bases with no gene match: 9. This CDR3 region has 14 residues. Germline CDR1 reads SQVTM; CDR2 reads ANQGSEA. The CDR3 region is CSAYLTGSSYEQYF. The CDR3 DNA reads TGCAGCGCATATCTGACAGGGAGCTCCTACGAGCAGTACTTC.